This T cell receptor (beta chain) came from a study of T cells in Graves' hyperthyroidism and ophthalmopathy. The V end was cut by 2 bases, the J end by 0 bases, with 17 bases between. Germline CDR1 reads LNHNV; CDR2 reads YYDKDF (reference sequence). The CDR3 runs 18 residues. RNA transcripts were the template for amplifying TCR beta CDR3 regions. TCR CDR3 underwent first-round RT-PCR with the HTBI primer set. TCRdb redid the calling of the multiplex PCR reads with MiXCR, one entry per CDR3 protein. The sample has 300,000 to 450,000 distinct CDR3 sequences; just under 15% are singletons. This sequence joins TRBV15 and TRBJ1-3; D might be TRBD1 (5 bases). This clonotype was sampled from a woman in her 30s with Graves' hyperthyroidism. The sequenced sample was blood. CDR3 amino acids: CATSRKVTGTRSGNTIYF. CDR3 DNA sequence: TGTGCCACCAGCAGAAAAGTTACAGGTACCCGCTCTGGAAACACCATATATTTT.